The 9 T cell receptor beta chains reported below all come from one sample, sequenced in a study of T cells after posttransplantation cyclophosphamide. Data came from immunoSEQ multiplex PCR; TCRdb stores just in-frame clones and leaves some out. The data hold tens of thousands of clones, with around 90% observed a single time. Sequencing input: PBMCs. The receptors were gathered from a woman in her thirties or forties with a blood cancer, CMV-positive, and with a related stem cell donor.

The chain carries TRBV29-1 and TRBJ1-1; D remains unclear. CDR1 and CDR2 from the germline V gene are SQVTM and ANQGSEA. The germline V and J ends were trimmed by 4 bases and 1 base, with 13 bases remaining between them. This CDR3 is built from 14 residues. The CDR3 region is CSVVEVEENTEAFF. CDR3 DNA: TGCAGCGTTGTAGAGGTGGAGGAGAACACTGAAGCTTTCTTT.

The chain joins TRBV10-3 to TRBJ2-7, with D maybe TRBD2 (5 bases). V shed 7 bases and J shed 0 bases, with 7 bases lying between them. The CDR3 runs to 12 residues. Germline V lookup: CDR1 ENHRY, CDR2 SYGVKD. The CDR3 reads CAIKEDSYEQYF. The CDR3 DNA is TGTGCCATCAAGGAGGACTCCTACGAGCAGTACTTC.

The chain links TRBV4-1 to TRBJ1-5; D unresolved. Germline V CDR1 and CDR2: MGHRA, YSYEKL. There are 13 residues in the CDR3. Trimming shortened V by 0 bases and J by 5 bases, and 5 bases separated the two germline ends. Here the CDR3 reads CASSQDSYQPQHF. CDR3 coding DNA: TGCGCCAGCAGCCAAGACAGTTATCAGCCCCAGCATTTT.

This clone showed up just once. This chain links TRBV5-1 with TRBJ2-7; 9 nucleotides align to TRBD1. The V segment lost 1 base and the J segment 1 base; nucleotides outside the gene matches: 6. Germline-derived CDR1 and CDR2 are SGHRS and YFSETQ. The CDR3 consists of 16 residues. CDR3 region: CASSLTGGSASYEQYF. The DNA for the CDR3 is TGCGCCAGCAGCTTGACAGGGGGCTCGGCGTCCTACGAGCAGTACTTC.

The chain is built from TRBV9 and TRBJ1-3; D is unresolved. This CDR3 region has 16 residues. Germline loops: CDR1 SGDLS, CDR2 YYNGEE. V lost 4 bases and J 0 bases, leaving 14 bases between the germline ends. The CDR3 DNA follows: TGTGCCAGCAGCCCCGACCTCCGGAGCTCTGGAAACACCATATATTTT. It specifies CASSPDLRSSGNTIYF.

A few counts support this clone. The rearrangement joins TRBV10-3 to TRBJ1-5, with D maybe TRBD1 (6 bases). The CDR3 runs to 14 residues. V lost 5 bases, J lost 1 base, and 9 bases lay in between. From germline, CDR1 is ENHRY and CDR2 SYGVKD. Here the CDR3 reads CAISIRGSNQPQHF. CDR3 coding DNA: TGTGCCATCAGTATCAGGGGAAGCAATCAGCCCCAGCATTTT.

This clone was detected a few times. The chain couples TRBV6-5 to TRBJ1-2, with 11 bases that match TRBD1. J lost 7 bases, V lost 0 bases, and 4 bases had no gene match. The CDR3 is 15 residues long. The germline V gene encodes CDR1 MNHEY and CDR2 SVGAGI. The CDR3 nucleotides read TGTGCCAGCAGTTACTCAGGAGGGACAGGGGGTGGCTACACCTTC. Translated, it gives CASSYSGGTGGGYTF.

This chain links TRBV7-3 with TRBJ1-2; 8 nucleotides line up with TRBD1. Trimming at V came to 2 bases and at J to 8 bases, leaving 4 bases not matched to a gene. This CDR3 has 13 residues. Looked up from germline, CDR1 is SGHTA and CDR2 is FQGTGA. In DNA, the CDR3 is TGTGCCAGCAGCTTACAGGGGGCCATAGGCTACACCTTC. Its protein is CASSLQGAIGYTF.

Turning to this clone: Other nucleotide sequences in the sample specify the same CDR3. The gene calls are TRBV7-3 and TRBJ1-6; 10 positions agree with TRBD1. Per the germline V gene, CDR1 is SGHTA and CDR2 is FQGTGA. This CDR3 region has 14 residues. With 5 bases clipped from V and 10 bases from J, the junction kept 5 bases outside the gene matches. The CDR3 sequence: CASSDGQGGSPLHF. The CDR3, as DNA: TGTGCCAGCAGCGATGGACAGGGGGGGTCACCCCTCCACTTT.